Listed here are 10 T cell receptor beta chains from one sample, sequenced in a study of blood T cell repertoires in COVID-19. Profiled with immunoSEQ multiplex PCR; TCRdb holds only in-frame clones, not every one. The sample holds 150,000 to 180,000 clones, 80% to 90% seen once. Sequencing was carried out using peripheral blood. These receptors were collected from a woman aged 40 to 50 with acute or convalescent COVID-19.

The chain links TRBV7-9 to TRBJ1-6, with TRBD1 identical over 11 bases. The V gene end was trimmed by 3 bases and the J gene end by 2 bases; junction bases not matched to a gene: 6. CDR3 length: 18 residues. The V gene's germline CDR1 is SEHNR and CDR2 FQNEAQ (reference sequence). In nucleotides, the CDR3 is TGTGCCAGCAGCTTGGGACAGGGGGGATTGCCCTATAATTCACCCCTCCACTTT. Amino acids: CASSLGQGGLPYNSPLHF.

The count of this clone is one. The rearrangement joins TRBV30 to TRBJ1-1; no reliable D call. CDR1 is GTSNPN, CDR2 SVGIG, per germline (reference sequence). There are 13 residues in the CDR3. Trimming left V 4 bases short and J 4 bases short, with 13 bases between. CDR3 DNA sequence: TGTGCCTGGAATAACTTGCGTGGCACTGAAGCTTTCTTT. This gives the protein CAWNNLRGTEAFF.

CDR3 bases: TGTGCCAGCAGTTATGGAGCGGGAGGCTACGAGCAGTACTTC. Translation gives CASSYGAGGYEQYF. This chain links TRBV6-2 or TRBV6-3 with TRBJ2-7; 9 nucleotides agree with TRBD2. V lost 3 bases and J lost 3; bases outside the gene matches: 3. The CDR3 has 14 amino acids. The germline V gene encodes CDR1 MNHEY and CDR2 SVGEGT.

This clone was seen only once. The V gene is TRBV7-2, the J gene TRBJ1-5, with 9 bases matching TRBD1. CDR1 SGHTA and CDR2 FQGNSA come from the germline V gene. The V gene end was trimmed by 3 bases and the J gene end by 5 bases; junction bases not matched to a gene: 5. This CDR3 is built from 15 residues. The CDR3 reads CASSLRQGGYQPQHF. CDR3 nucleotides: TGTGCCAGCAGCTTGCGACAGGGGGGGTATCAGCCCCAGCATTTT.

The genes are TRBV11-3 and TRBJ2-7; TRBD2 agrees at 9 bases. CDR1 and CDR2 (germline): SGHNT, YENEEA. Unmatched junction bases numbered 8, after V lost 4 bases and J lost 1 base. This CDR3 region has 16 residues. CDR3 DNA sequence: TGTGCCAGCAGCTCCCTGGGAGCGGGAGGATCCTACGAGCAGTACTTC. It yields the protein CASSSLGAGGSYEQYF.

The V gene is TRBV7-2, the J gene TRBJ2-5; TRBD2 is a possible D gene (5 bases). This CDR3 comprises 13 residues. Germline assignment: CDR1 SGHTA and CDR2 FQGNSA. V was shortened by 6 bases and J by 5 bases, with 13 bases between the two germline ends. Written as DNA, the CDR3 is TGTGCCAGCAGTCTAGCCCAAGGGGAGACCCAGTACTTC. Its protein product is CASSLAQGETQYF.

This chain joins TRBV7-8 and TRBJ1-5; D may be TRBD1 (5 bases). Germline lookup yields CDR1 SGHVS and CDR2 FQNEAQ. The CDR3 is 15 amino acids. The V and J ends lost 3 bases and 2 bases respectively, with 11 bases between them. CDR3 sequence: CASSFRQGGNQPQHF. For the CDR3, the DNA is TGTGCCAGCAGCTTTCGTCAGGGTGGCAATCAGCCCCAGCATTTT.

The rearrangement joins TRBV5-5 to TRBJ1-3, with a possible D match to TRBD1 (5 bases). The V and J ends lost 4 bases and 4 bases respectively, with 12 bases between them. The CDR3 sequence is 14 residues long. From germline, CDR1 is SGHKS and CDR2 YYEKEE (reference sequence). The CDR3 loop is CASSETVRGNTIYF. DNA of the CDR3: TGTGCCAGCAGCGAGACAGTCCGCGGAAACACCATATATTTT.

This chain connects TRBV3-1 (or the pseudogene TRBV3-2) to TRBJ2-7; 8 nucleotides agree with TRBD1. This CDR3 comprises 16 residues. J was trimmed by 6 bases and V by 0 bases; bases with no gene match: 10. Germline CDR1 is LGHDT and CDR2 is YNNKEL (reference sequence). Written as DNA, the CDR3 is TGTGCCAGCAGCCAAGATCCGATAGGACAGGGCCGCGAGCAGTACTTC. Protein product: CASSQDPIGQGREQYF.

The rearrangement uses TRBV2 and TRBJ2-2; a possible D gene is TRBD2 (5 bases). The CDR3 spans 15 residues. Trimming removed 4 bases from V and 4 bases from J, with 13 bases in between. The germline CDR1 and CDR2 sequences are SNHLY and FYNNEI. Here the CDR3 DNA reads TGTGCCAGCAGTGCTGAGGGTCTTGGCACCGGGGAGCTGTTTTTT. It specifies CASSAEGLGTGELFF.